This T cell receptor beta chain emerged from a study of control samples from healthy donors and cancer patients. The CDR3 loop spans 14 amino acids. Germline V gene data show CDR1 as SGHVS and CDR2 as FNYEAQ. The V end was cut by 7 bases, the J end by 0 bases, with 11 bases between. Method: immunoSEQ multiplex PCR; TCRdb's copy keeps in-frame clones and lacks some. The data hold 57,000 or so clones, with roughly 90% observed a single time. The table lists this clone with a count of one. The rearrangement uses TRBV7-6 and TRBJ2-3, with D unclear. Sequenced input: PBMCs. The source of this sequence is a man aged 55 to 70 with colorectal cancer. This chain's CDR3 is CASKARTSTDTQYF. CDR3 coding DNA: TGTGCCAGCAAGGCTAGGACCAGCACAGATACGCAGTATTTT.